This entry lists 26 T cell receptor beta chains sequenced from one sample in a study of blood T cell repertoires in COVID-19. This table comes from immunoSEQ multiplex PCR, and its TCRdb copy is limited to in-frame clones, with some not included. The sample consists of around 440,000 clones, 88% of them appearing once. The sequencing input was peripheral blood. The source of these receptors is a woman aged 45 to 65 with COVID-19, enrolled during active disease.

This clone has only one observation. The chain has TRBV12-3 or TRBV12-4 and TRBJ2-1; 8 nucleotides align to TRBD2. This CDR3 is 12 amino acids long. With V trimmed by 7 bases and J by 9 bases, 5 bases remained unmatched. CDR3 in DNA: TGTGCCAGCATTCCGGGAGGGGGTGAGCAGTTCTTC. Encoded protein: CASIPGGGEQFF.

This sequence joins TRBV10-2 and TRBJ2-1; TRBD1 matches 10 bases. The V gene end was trimmed by 8 bases and the J gene end by 6 bases; junction bases not matched to a gene: 7. The CDR3 totals 14 residues. Germline V lookup: CDR1 WSHSY, CDR2 SAAADI. CDR3: CASQTGTGVNEQFF. In DNA, the CDR3 is TGCGCCAGCCAAACCGGGACAGGGGTCAATGAGCAGTTCTTC.

This clone was detected only a few times. This sequence joins TRBV4-2 and TRBJ1-3; no firm D call. The CDR3 spans 16 residues. The V end was cut by 0 bases, the J end by 4 bases, with 13 bases between. The germline CDR1 and CDR2 sequences are LGHNA and YNFKEQ. CDR3 DNA: TGTGCCAGCAGCCAAGATCAGGTTTCCAGGGGAAACACCATATATTTT. It encodes CASSQDQVSRGNTIYF.

In DNA, the CDR3 is TGTGCCAGCAGCCCCCGGACTAGCGGGGGTAATATCGGGGACGAGCAGTACTTC. Its translation: CASSPRTSGGNIGDEQYF. This chain joins TRBV4-2 and TRBJ2-7; 13 bases line up with TRBD2. Germline trimming cut 4 bases from V and 5 bases from J; bases unmatched to any gene: 14. The CDR3 is 18 residues long. Per the germline V gene, CDR1 is LGHNA and CDR2 is YNFKEQ.

About this clone itself: With a much larger clone just one base away, this may be a read error. This rearrangement joins TRBV5-1 to TRBJ2-1, with D maybe TRBD2 (7 bases). This CDR3 is 14 amino acids long. The germline gives CDR1 SGHRS, CDR2 YFSETQ. Deletions cut 4 bases from V and 9 bases from J, with 17 bases between. CDR3: CASSLRGARSEQFF. The DNA for the CDR3 is TGCGCCAGCAGCCTACGGGGGGCAAGGAGTGAGCAGTTCTTC.

Notes on this clone: One end of the junction fails to match germline, which may point to a read error. The J gene is TRBJ2-2, the V gene TRBV5-4, with D maybe TRBD1 (5 bases). Germline lookup yields CDR1 SGHNT and CDR2 YYREEE (reference sequence). This CDR3 region has 16 residues. This CDR3 is CASSSMTDSKTGELFF. CDR3 nucleotide sequence: TGTGCCAGCAGCTCGATGACAGATTCGAAGACCGGGGAGCTGTTTTTT.

The chain couples TRBV24-1 to TRBJ1-5; possible D gene TRBD1, 6 bases. In germline, CDR1 is KGHDR, CDR2 SFDVKD. The CDR3 consists of 14 residues. Trimming removed 2 bases at V and 4 bases at J, with 8 bases between. The CDR3 loop reads CATSDSDSNQPQHF. The CDR3 DNA reads as TGTGCCACCAGTGATTCGGACAGTAATCAGCCCCAGCATTTT.

This chain links TRBV30 with TRBJ2-7; maybe TRBD2 (7 bases). This CDR3 comprises 10 residues. The germline CDR1 and CDR2 sequences are GTSNPN and SVGIG (reference sequence). V lost 5 bases and J lost 6, with 8 bases in between. CDR3 nucleotides: TGTGCCTGGGGGGGGGCCGAGCAGTACTTC. It is translated as CAWGGAEQYF.

The V call is TRBV6-5, the J call TRBJ1-2, with D unclear. The CDR3 runs to 15 residues. Trimming stripped 6 bases from V and 8 bases from J, with 22 bases between. Looked up from germline, CDR1 is MNHEY and CDR2 is SVGAGI. CDR3 nucleotides: TGTGCCAGCAGCCGCGAGCAGACGGGAACTGGCGGCTACACCTTC. Translating gives CASSREQTGTGGYTF.

This rearrangement joins TRBV2 to TRBJ1-4, with 9 bases fitting TRBD1. The CDR3 extends over 16 amino acids. CDR1 is SNHLY, CDR2 FYNNEI, per germline. Losses at the gene ends were 0 bases for V and 5 bases for J; bases not matched to a gene: 4. The CDR3 bases are TGTGCCAGCAGTGAAGCATTGGGACAGGGAAATGAAAAACTGTTTTTT. It encodes CASSEALGQGNEKLFF.

This CDR3 reads CASSSLAGAENSPLHF. CDR3 bases: TGTGCCAGTAGTTCCCTCGCGGGGGCTGAAAATTCACCCCTCCACTTT. The rearrangement uses TRBV19 and TRBJ1-6, with D possibly being TRBD1 (6 bases). Trimming took off 5 bases at V and 7 bases at J, with 18 bases between the two ends. This CDR3 has 16 amino acids. Germline V CDR1 and CDR2: LNHDA, SQIVND (reference sequence).

V is TRBV9 and J is TRBJ1-2; TRBD1 agrees at 9 bases. V shed 4 bases and J 4 bases; nucleotides not matched to a gene: 8. The CDR3 runs 15 residues. Germline V lookup: CDR1 SGDLS, CDR2 YYNGEE. The CDR3 DNA is TGTGCCAGCAGCCCCCGGGACAGGGAAGCCTATGGCTACACCTTC. Protein: CASSPRDREAYGYTF.

The rearrangement links TRBV2 to TRBJ1-4; D possibly corresponds to TRBD1 (6 bases). The CDR3 consists of 14 residues. From germline, CDR1 is SNHLY and CDR2 FYNNEI. Trimming took off 8 bases at V and 6 bases at J, with 16 bases between the two ends. The CDR3 coding sequence is TGTGCCAGCCGCAGGGGAGGGGTTGATGAAAAACTGTTTTTT. Its protein is CASRRGGVDEKLFF.

This clone was observed a single time. This chain uses TRBV30 with TRBJ1-1; weak D call: TRBD1 (6 bases). The CDR3 runs to 15 residues. V was pared by 3 bases and J by 9 bases, with 23 bases between. Germline assignment: CDR1 GTSNPN and CDR2 SVGIG (reference sequence). CDR3 sequence: CAWRERGIAESQAFF. The CDR3 coding sequence is TGTGCCTGGAGGGAAAGGGGGATCGCCGAATCGCAAGCTTTCTTT.

The genes are TRBV7-3 and TRBJ2-3; 10 bases agree with TRBD2. The J segment lost 2 bases and the V segment lost 5 bases, leaving 10 bases of the junction unmatched. The CDR3 covers 17 residues. The germline CDR1 and CDR2 sequences are SGHTA and FQGTGA. As DNA, the CDR3 is TGTGCCAGCAGCCCACACCGTAGCGGGGGGCCCACAGATACGCAGTATTTT. Amino acid sequence: CASSPHRSGGPTDTQYF.

V gene TRBV4-1 combines with J gene TRBJ2-7; TRBD2 aligns across 7 bases. Germline loops: CDR1 MGHRA, CDR2 YSYEKL. The CDR3 is made up of 15 amino acids. The junction had 9 bases not matched to a gene; V was cut back by 3 bases and J by 4 bases. The CDR3 DNA reads as TGCGCCAGCAGCCACCACGGCGGGGGTGCTTACGAGCAGTACTTC. Translation: CASSHHGGGAYEQYF.

This clone appeared a few times. This rearrangement joins TRBV5-4 to TRBJ1-6; no clear D. This CDR3 is built from 15 residues. Germline V gene sequence: CDR1 SGHNT, CDR2 YYREEE (reference sequence). V was pared by 3 bases and J by 7 bases, with 14 bases between. The CDR3 region is CASSSRHESNSPLHF. Here the CDR3 DNA reads TGTGCCAGCAGCTCTCGACACGAATCAAATTCACCCCTCCACTTT. The full variable domain, rest sourced from reference TRBV5-4 and TRBJ1-6, is ETGVTQSPTHLIKTRGQQVTLRCSSQSGHNTVSWYQQALGQGPQFIFQYYREEENGRGNFPPRFSGLQFPNYSSELNVNALELDDSALYLCASSSRHESNSPLHFGNGTRLTVT.

In its sample, this clone was seen once. The V call is TRBV7-3, the J call TRBJ2-1; 7 nucleotides line up with TRBD2. Germline V gene data show CDR1 as SGHTA and CDR2 as FQGTGA. After removal of 3 bases from V and 5 bases from J, the junction contained 7 bases not matched to a gene. The CDR3 totals 15 residues. This chain's CDR3 is CASSLRRGTDNEQFF. CDR3 coding DNA: TGTGCCAGCAGCTTGAGGCGGGGGACCGACAATGAGCAGTTCTTC.

This chain connects TRBV28 to TRBJ1-2, with 7 bases identical to TRBD1. Germline CDR1 MDHEN, CDR2 SYDVKM. This CDR3 spans 11 amino acids. The trim removed 6 bases at V and 8 bases at J, leaving 3 bases unmatched. The CDR3 here is CASSPGQGYTF. The CDR3 nucleotides read TGTGCCAGCAGCCCGGGACAGGGCTACACCTTC.

The chain carries TRBV7-9 and TRBJ2-7, with D possibly being TRBD1 (6 bases). Germline V gives CDR1 SEHNR, CDR2 FQNEAQ (reference sequence). CDR3 size: 13 residues. V was pared by 0 bases and J by 6 bases, with 9 bases between. In DNA form, the CDR3 reads TGTGCCAGCAGCTTAGCAGGACAGAGCGAGCAGTACTTC. Its translation: CASSLAGQSEQYF.

The chain is built from TRBV7-8 and TRBJ2-7; TRBD2 might be the D (5 bases). The germline V gene has CDR1 SGHVS and CDR2 FQNEAQ. Trimming removed 6 bases from V and 2 bases from J, with 14 bases in between. The CDR3 consists of 14 residues. CDR3 residues: CASSNGLIPYEQYF. The CDR3 DNA is TGTGCCAGCAGTAACGGACTGATTCCCTACGAGCAGTACTTC.

The chain uses TRBV3-1 (or the pseudogene TRBV3-2) and TRBJ1-1; no clear D. The V end lost 4 bases, the J end lost 6 bases, and 12 bases lay between the germline ends. Germline CDR1 is LGHDT and CDR2 is YNNKEL (reference sequence). This CDR3 contains 13 residues. CDR3 coding DNA: TGTGCCAGCAGCCGTCAGGCCGGGGCTGAAGCTTTCTTT. Residues: CASSRQAGAEAFF.

The CDR3 DNA reads TGTGCCAGCAGCCCTGTGCGGACTTCCTACCAAGAGACCCAGTACTTC. Encoded protein: CASSPVRTSYQETQYF. This chain links TRBV7-2 with TRBJ2-5; D might be TRBD2 (5 bases). V gave up 5 bases and J gave up 0 bases, with 16 bases separating them. The CDR3 runs to 16 residues. CDR1 is SGHTA and CDR2 is FQGNSA in the germline V gene.

The rearrangement uses TRBV12-3 or TRBV12-4 and TRBJ2-7, with D perhaps TRBD2 (5 bases). Trimming pared 3 bases from V and 5 bases from J, leaving 11 bases between. CDR3 size: 13 residues. The CDR3, as DNA: TGTGCCAGCAGTTTTAGTCTCGGGGACGAGCAGTACTTC. It encodes CASSFSLGDEQYF.

The genes are TRBV25-1 and TRBJ2-2, with 7 bases lining up with TRBD1. Germline V gives CDR1 MGHDK, CDR2 SYGVNS. This CDR3 has 15 residues. V shed 6 bases and J 0 bases; nucleotides not matched to a gene: 4. CDR3 DNA sequence: TGTGCCAGCAGATCCGGGACAGCGAACACCGGGGAGCTGTTTTTT. It specifies CASRSGTANTGELFF.

The chain couples TRBV11-3 to TRBJ2-1, with 7 bases that match TRBD1. Germline values: CDR1 SGHNT, CDR2 YENEEA. The CDR3 has 15 amino acids. The junction had 5 bases not matched to a gene; V was cut back by 4 bases and J by 2 bases. The CDR3 region is CASSYDRDAYNEQFF. The CDR3 nucleotides read TGTGCCAGCAGCTATGACAGGGATGCCTACAATGAGCAGTTCTTC.